This is a list of T cell receptor beta chains from one sample in a study of graft-versus-host responses after intestinal transplantation. Their specific antigens are unknown. TCRdb's table, derived via immunoSEQ multiplex PCR, lists solely in-frame clones and lacks some. This sample has about 89,000 clones, with roughly 89% found just once. The sequencing used unstimulated CD4+ T cells sorted from spleen or lymph node cells, collected before intestinal transplant. Source of these receptors: a human donor who received an intestinal transplant. The CDR3 runs from the conserved cysteine through the conserved F or W. Fields, in order: J gene, clone size, V gene, D gene, CDR3 protein, CDR3 DNA. The D gene is left open where the match is weak. Some rows mark clone size as missing; the rest say once, few, many or name a class of expanded clone.

TRBJ2-1	.	TRBV4-2	.	CASSQAGGAYNEQFF	TGTGCCAGCAGCCAAGCCGGGGGTGCCTACAATGAGCAGTTCTTC
TRBJ2-3	once	TRBV5-6	TRBD2	CASSLPGGGQADTQYF	TGTGCCAGCAGCCTCCCGGGGGGGGGCCAGGCAGATACGCAGTATTTT
TRBJ2-1	once	TRBV18	TRBD1	CASSPAVGQGIQFF	TGTGCCAGCTCACCGGCCGTTGGACAGGGGATTCAGTTCTTC
TRBJ1-5	.	TRBV7-2	TRBD1	CASSPGTGGSNQPQHF	TGTGCCAGCAGCCCCGGGACAGGTGGGAGCAATCAGCCCCAGCATTTT
TRBJ1-1	.	TRBV7-8	.	CASRTADTEAFF	TGTGCCAGCCGCACTGCGGACACTGAAGCTTTCTTT
TRBJ1-6	.	TRBV7-6	TRBD1	CASSLVPGQGWLSPLHF	TGTGCCAGCAGCTTAGTCCCGGGACAGGGGTGGCTGTCACCCCTCCACTTT
TRBJ1-6	.	TRBV6-6	.	CASSYPDRSHNSPLHF	TGTGCCAGCAGTTACCCGGACAGATCCCATAATTCACCCCTCCACTTT
TRBJ1-3	.	TRBV5-1	.	CASSLGGGRGSPSGNTIYF	TGCGCCAGTTCCCTCGGGGGGGGACGCGGAAGCCCCTCTGGAAACACCATATATTTT
TRBJ1-6	.	TRBV18	.	CASSPRENSPLHF	TGTGCCAGCTCACCACGGGAGAATTCACCCCTCCACTTT
TRBJ1-6	once	TRBV7-2	TRBD1	CASSTGAGGSFNSPLHF	TGTGCCAGCAGCACAGGGGCCGGGGGCAGCTTTAATTCACCCCTCCACTTT
TRBJ2-3	.	TRBV14	TRBD2	CASSQVAGATDTQYF	TGTGCCAGCAGCCAAGTAGCGGGGGCCACAGATACGCAGTATTTT
TRBJ1-2	.	TRBV9	TRBD1	CASSVDSTGIYGYTF	TGTGCCAGCAGCGTAGACTCGACAGGGATATATGGCTACACCTTC
TRBJ1-5	once	TRBV2	.	CASSSIQGRRENQPQHF	TGTGCCAGCAGTTCTATCCAGGGAAGGAGGGAGAATCAGCCCCAGCATTTT
TRBJ1-3	.	TRBV14	.	CASSLGRKEGSGNTIYF	TGTGCCAGCAGCCTTGGCCGAAAGGAGGGCTCTGGAAACACCATATATTTT
TRBJ2-7	.	TRBV6-5	TRBD1	CASSSEGQSYEQYF	TGTGCCAGCAGTTCAGAGGGACAGTCCTACGAGCAGTACTTC
TRBJ2-2	.	TRBV7-2	TRBD2	CASSSHSGGGELFF	TGTGCCAGCAGCTCCCACAGCGGGGGCGGGGAGCTGTTTTTT
TRBJ2-2	few	TRBV5-5	.	CASTSTGNTGELFF	TGTGCCAGCACCTCGACAGGGAACACCGGGGAGCTGTTTTTT
TRBJ1-6	once	TRBV6-5	.	CASRPRDSYNSPLHF	TGTGCCAGCAGACCCAGGGACTCCTATAATTCACCCCTCCACTTT
TRBJ1-2	.	TRBV19	TRBD1	CASIGQGAGYTF	TGTGCCAGTATAGGACAGGGAGCTGGCTACACCTTC
TRBJ2-7	.	TRBV15	TRBD1	CATSKDRVGSNEQYF	TGTGCCACCAGCAAGGACAGGGTGGGTTCTAACGAGCAGTACTTC
TRBJ1-1	.	TRBV4-1	TRBD1	CASSPSRDRVNTEAFF	TGCGCCAGCAGCCCCAGCCGGGACAGGGTGAACACTGAAGCTTTCTTT
TRBJ2-7	.	TRBV4-1	TRBD2	CASSPSGGAGEQYF	TGCGCCAGCAGCCCGAGCGGGGGGGCGGGCGAGCAGTACTTC
TRBJ1-5	.	TRBV7-2	.	CASSLGGTPNQPQHF	TGTGCCAGCAGCTTAGGCGGGACTCCTAATCAGCCCCAGCATTTT
TRBJ1-6	.	TRBV11-3	.	CASSSHFEASYNSPLHF	TGTGCCAGCAGCTCCCATTTTGAGGCCTCCTATAATTCACCCCTCCACTTT
TRBJ2-2	.	TRBV9	.	CASSVASGGHGGELFF	TGTGCCAGCAGCGTAGCGTCAGGGGGGCACGGCGGGGAGCTGTTTTTT
TRBJ2-3	.	TRBV29-1	TRBD2	CSVDLRGGDTQYF	TGCAGCGTTGATCTGCGGGGGGGAGATACGCAGTATTTT
TRBJ1-2	.	TRBV18	.	CASSPRVDYGYTF	TGTGCCAGCTCACCGCGCGTCGACTATGGCTACACCTTC
TRBJ2-3	.	TRBV7-2	.	CASSLAARVSVDTQYF	TGTGCCAGCAGCTTAGCAGCGAGGGTGTCGGTGGATACGCAGTATTTT
TRBJ1-4	.	TRBV18	TRBD1	CASSPSLQGGEKLFF	TGTGCCAGCTCACCAAGCCTCCAGGGGGGCGAAAAACTGTTTTTT
TRBJ2-7	.	TRBV27	.	CASSNRANEQYF	TGTGCCAGCAGTAACAGGGCCAACGAGCAGTACTTC
TRBJ2-7	.	TRBV30	TRBD1	CAWHRGLGYEQYF	TGTGCCTGGCACAGGGGGCTTGGTTACGAGCAGTACTTC
TRBJ2-5	.	TRBV19	TRBD1	CASSINRRTGGETQYF	TGTGCCAGTAGTATAAACCGCCGGACAGGGGGCGAGACCCAGTACTTC
TRBJ2-7	.	TRBV7-8	.	CASSPLPYEQYF	TGTGCCAGCAGCCCCCTTCCCTACGAGCAGTACTTC
TRBJ2-6	.	TRBV7-9	.	CASSYLQGVSGANVLTF	TGTGCCAGCAGCTACTTACAGGGTGTCTCAGGGGCCAACGTCCTGACTTTC
TRBJ1-2	.	TRBV28	.	CASSRDRKYGYTF	TGTGCCAGCAGCCGCGACAGGAAATATGGCTACACCTTC
TRBJ2-3	.	TRBV5-1	TRBD2	CASSLGLAGADTQYF	TGCGCCAGCAGCTTGGGGCTAGCGGGGGCAGATACGCAGTATTTT
TRBJ2-3	.	TRBV7-9	.	CASSLGGASTDTQYF	TGTGCCAGCAGCTTAGGAGGAGCTAGCACAGATACGCAGTATTTT
TRBJ1-6	.	TRBV5-1	.	CASSLQGSYNSPLHF	TGCGCCAGCAGCTTACAGGGTTCCTATAATTCACCCCTCCACTTT
TRBJ2-7	.	TRBV10-2	TRBD1	CASRIRDRGTDEQYF	TGCGCCAGCAGAATCCGGGACAGGGGTACCGACGAGCAGTACTTC
TRBJ1-3	.	TRBV4-3	.	CASSPLVGNTIYF	TGCGCCAGCAGCCCCCTCGTCGGAAACACCATATATTTT
TRBJ1-2	.	TRBV29-1	TRBD1	CSVEDPDRDGYTF	TGCAGCGTTGAAGATCCGGACAGGGATGGCTACACCTTC
TRBJ2-7	.	TRBV5-6	.	CASSQTPIEQYF	TGTGCCAGCAGCCAGACTCCAATAGAGCAGTACTTC
TRBJ1-2	.	TRBV18	.	CASSSTGNYGYTF	TGTGCCAGCTCATCTACAGGGAACTATGGCTACACCTTC
TRBJ1-4	.	TRBV19	.	CASSPLAGEKLFF	TGTGCCAGTAGTCCCCTGGCGGGTGAAAAACTGTTTTTT
TRBJ1-6	.	TRBV7-2	.	CASSLPTQRANSPLHF	TGTGCCAGCAGCCTTCCCACCCAGAGGGCGAATTCACCCCTCCACTTT
TRBJ2-7	.	TRBV14	.	CASSQVAGASYEQYF	TGTGCCAGCAGCCAAGTGGCAGGGGCGTCCTACGAGCAGTACTTC
TRBJ2-7	.	TRBV5-1	.	CASSRGTDSYEQYF	TGCGCCAGCAGCCGCGGGACAGACTCCTACGAGCAGTACTTC
TRBJ1-1	.	TRBV14	.	CASSRRRVGTEAFF	TGTGCCAGCAGCCGTCGCAGGGTGGGCACTGAAGCTTTCTTT
TRBJ1-6	.	TRBV2	.	CASSERQNYNSPLHF	TGTGCCAGCAGTGAAAGACAGAACTATAATTCACCCCTCCACTTT
TRBJ1-2	once	TRBV6-5	TRBD1	CASSRTGGEGYGYTF	TGTGCCAGCAGTAGGACAGGAGGAGAAGGGTATGGCTACACCTTC
TRBJ2-5	.	TRBV7-2	TRBD2	CASSWTSGGVETQYF	TGTGCCAGCAGTTGGACTAGCGGGGGGGTTGAGACCCAGTACTTC